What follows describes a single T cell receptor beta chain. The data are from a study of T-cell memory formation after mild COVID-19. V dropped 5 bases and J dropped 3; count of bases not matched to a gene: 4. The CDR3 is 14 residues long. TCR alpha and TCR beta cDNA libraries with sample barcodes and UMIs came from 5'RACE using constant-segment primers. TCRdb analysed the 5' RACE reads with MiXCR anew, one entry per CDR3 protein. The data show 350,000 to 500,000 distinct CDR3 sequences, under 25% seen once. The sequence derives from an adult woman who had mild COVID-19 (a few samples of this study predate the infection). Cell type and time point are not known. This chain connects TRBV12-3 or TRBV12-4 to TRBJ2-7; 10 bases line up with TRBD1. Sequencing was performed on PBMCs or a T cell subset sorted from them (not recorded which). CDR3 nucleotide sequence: TGTGCCAGCAGTGTACGGACAGGGGGCTACGAGCAGTACTTC. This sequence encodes CASSVRTGGYEQYF.